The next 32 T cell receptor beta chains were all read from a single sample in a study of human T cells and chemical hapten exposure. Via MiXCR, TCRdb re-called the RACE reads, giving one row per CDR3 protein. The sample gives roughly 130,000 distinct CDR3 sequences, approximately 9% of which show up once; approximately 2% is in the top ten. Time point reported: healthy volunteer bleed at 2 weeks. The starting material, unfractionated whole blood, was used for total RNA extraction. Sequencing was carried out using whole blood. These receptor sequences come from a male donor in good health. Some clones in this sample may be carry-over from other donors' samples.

Here the CDR3 reads CASSLGVSYNEQFF. CDR3 coding DNA: TGTGCCAGCAGTTTGGGGGTCTCCTACAATGAGCAGTTCTTC. The chain couples TRBV12-3 or TRBV12-4 to TRBJ2-1, with D perhaps being TRBD1 or TRBD2 (5 bases each). This CDR3 has 14 amino acids. V lost 3 bases to trimming and J lost 0 bases, with 6 bases between them.

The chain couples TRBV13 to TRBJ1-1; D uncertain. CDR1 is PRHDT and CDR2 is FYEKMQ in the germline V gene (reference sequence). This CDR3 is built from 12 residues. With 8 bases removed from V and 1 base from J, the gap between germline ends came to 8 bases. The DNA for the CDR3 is TGTGCCAGCGGCCAGCCGAACACTGAAGCTTTCTTT. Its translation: CASGQPNTEAFF.

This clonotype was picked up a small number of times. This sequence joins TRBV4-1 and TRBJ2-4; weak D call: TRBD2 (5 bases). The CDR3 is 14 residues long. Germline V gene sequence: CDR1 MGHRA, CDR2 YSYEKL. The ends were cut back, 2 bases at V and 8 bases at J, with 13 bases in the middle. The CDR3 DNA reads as TGCGCCAGCAGCCAAATCCACGGGATTGACATTCAGTACTTC. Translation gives CASSQIHGIDIQYF.

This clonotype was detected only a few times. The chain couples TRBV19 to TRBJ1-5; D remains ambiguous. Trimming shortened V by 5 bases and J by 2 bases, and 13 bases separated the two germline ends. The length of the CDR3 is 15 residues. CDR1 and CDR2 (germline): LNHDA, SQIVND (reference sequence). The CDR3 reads CASSPDGGGNQPQHF. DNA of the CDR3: TGTGCCAGTAGTCCTGACGGAGGAGGCAATCAGCCCCAGCATTTT. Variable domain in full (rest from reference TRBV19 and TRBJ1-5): DGGITQSPKYLFRKEGQNVTLSCEQNLNHDAMYWYRQDPGQGLRLIYYSQIVNDFQKGDIAEGYSVSREKKESFPLTVTSAQKNPTAFYLCASSPDGGGNQPQHFGDGTRLSIL.

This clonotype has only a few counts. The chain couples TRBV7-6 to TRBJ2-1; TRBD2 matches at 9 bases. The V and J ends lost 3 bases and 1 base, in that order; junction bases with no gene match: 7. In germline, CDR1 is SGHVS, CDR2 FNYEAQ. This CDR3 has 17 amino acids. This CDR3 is CASSFRLAVLSYNEQFF. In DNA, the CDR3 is TGTGCCAGCAGCTTCCGACTAGCGGTCCTTTCCTACAATGAGCAGTTCTTC.

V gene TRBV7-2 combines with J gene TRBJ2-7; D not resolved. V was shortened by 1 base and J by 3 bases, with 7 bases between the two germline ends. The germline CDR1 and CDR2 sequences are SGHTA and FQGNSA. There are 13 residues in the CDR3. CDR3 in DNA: TGTGCCAGCAGCTTAGTGTCAAGCTACGAGCAGTACTTC. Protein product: CASSLVSSYEQYF.

The CDR3 protein is CASSPRQGTLGYTF. CDR3 bases: TGTGCCAGCAGCCCCAGACAGGGAACTCTGGGCTACACCTTC. The chain couples TRBV25-1 to TRBJ1-2; TRBD1 matches at 7 bases. The CDR3 runs to 14 residues. The V and J ends lost 6 bases and 8 bases, in that order; junction bases with no gene match: 12. Germline V gives CDR1 MGHDK, CDR2 SYGVNS.

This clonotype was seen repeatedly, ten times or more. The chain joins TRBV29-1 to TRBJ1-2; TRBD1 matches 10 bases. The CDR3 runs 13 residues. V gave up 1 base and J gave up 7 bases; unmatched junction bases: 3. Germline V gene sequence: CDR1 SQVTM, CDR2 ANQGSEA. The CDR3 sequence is CSVEAGTGAGYTF. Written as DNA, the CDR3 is TGCAGCGTTGAAGCGGGGACAGGGGCTGGCTACACCTTC.

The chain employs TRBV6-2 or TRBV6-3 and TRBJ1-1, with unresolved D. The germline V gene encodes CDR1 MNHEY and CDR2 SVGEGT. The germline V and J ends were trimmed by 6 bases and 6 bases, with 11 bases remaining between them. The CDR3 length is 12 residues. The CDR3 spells CASSYNGAEAFF. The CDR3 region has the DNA TGTGCCAGCAGCTACAACGGCGCTGAAGCTTTCTTT.

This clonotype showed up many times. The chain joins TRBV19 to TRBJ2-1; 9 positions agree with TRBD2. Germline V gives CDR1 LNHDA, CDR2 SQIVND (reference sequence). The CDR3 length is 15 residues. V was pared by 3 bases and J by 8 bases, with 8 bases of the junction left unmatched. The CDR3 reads CASSISSGNIHEQFF. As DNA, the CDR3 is TGTGCCAGTAGTATCTCTAGCGGGAATATCCATGAGCAGTTCTTC.

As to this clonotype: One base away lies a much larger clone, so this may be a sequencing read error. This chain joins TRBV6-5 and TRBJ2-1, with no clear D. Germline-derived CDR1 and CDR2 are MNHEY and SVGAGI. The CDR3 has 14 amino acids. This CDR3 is CAGSSGSSINEQFF. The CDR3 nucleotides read TGTGCCGGCAGTTCCGGGTCCTCAATAAATGAGCAGTTCTTC.

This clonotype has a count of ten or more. This CDR3 is CASRGGPQGTEAFF. The CDR3 DNA reads as TGTGCCAGCAGGGGAGGGCCCCAAGGAACTGAAGCTTTCTTT. The chain carries TRBV27 and TRBJ1-1; no clear D. V gave up 6 bases and J gave up 5 bases, with 16 bases separating them. The CDR3 has 14 residues. The germline gives CDR1 MNHEY, CDR2 SMNVEV (reference sequence).

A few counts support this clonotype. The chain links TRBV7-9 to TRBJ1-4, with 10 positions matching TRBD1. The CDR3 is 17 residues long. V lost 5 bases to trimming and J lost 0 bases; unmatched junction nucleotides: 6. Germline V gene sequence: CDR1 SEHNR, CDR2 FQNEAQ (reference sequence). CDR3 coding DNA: TGTGCCAGCAGCCCAAGACAGGGGGCTGCAACTAATGAAAAACTGTTTTTT. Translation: CASSPRQGAATNEKLFF. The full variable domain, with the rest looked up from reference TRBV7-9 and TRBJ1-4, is DTGVSQNPRHKITKRGQNVTFRCDPISEHNRLYWYRQTLGQGPEFLTYFQNEAQLEKSRLLSDRFSAERPKGSFSTLEIQRTEQGDSAMYLCASSPRQGAATNEKLFFGSGTQLSVL.

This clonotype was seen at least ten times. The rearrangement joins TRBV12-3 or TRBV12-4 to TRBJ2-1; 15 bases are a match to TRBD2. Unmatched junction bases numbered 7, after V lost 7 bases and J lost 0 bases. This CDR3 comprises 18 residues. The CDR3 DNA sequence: TGTGCCAGCACCCCCCTGGGACTAGCGGGGGGCTCCTACAATGAGCAGTTCTTC. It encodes CASTPLGLAGGSYNEQFF.

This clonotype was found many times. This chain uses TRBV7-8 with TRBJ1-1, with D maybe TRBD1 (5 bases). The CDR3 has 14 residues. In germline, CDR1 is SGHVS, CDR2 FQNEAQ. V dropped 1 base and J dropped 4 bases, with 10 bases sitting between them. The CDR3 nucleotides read TGTGCCAGCAGCTTAGGGCAGGGCCTCACTGAAGCTTTCTTT. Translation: CASSLGQGLTEAFF.

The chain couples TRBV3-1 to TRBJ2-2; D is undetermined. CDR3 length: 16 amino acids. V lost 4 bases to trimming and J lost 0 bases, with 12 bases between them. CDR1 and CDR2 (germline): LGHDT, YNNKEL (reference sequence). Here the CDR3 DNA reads TGTGCCAGCAGCCTCTTAATGGGGACGAACACCGGGGAGCTGTTTTTT. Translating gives CASSLLMGTNTGELFF.

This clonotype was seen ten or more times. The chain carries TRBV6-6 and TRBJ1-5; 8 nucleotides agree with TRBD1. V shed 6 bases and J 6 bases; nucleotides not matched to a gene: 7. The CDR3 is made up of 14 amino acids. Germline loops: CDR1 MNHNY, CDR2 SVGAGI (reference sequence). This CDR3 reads CASRDQGASQPQHF. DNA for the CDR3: TGTGCCAGCAGGGACCAGGGGGCTAGTCAGCCCCAGCATTTT.

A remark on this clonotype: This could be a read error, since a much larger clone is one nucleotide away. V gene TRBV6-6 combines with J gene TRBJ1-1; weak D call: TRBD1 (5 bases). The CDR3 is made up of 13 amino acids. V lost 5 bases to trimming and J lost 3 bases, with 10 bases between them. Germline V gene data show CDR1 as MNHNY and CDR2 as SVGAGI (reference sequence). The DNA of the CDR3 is TGTGCCAGCAGTGCCGTGGGGGACACTGAAGCTTTCTTT. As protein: CASSAVGDTEAFF.

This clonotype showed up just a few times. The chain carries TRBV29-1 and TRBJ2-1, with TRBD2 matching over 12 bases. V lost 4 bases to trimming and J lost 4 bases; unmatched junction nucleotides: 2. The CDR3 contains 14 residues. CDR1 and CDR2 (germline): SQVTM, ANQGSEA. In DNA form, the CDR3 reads TGCAGCGTTGCTAGCGGGGGGGCTTACAATGAGCAGTTCTTC. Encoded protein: CSVASGGAYNEQFF.

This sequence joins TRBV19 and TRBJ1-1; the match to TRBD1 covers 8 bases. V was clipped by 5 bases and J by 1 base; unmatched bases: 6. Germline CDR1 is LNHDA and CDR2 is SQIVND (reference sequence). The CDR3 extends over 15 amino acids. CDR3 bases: TGTGCCAGTAGTTCTCGGACAGGGCAGAACACTGAAGCTTTCTTT. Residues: CASSSRTGQNTEAFF.

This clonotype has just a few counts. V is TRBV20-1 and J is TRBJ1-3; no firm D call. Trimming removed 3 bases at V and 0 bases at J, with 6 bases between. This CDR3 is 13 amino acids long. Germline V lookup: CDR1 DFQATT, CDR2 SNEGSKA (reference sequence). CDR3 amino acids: CSASVGSGNTIYF. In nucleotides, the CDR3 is TGCAGTGCTAGCGTGGGCTCTGGAAACACCATATATTTT.

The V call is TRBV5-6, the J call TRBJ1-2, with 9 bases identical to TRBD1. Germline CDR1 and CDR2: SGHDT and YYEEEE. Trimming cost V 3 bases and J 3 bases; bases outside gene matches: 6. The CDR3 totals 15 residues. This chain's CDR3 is CASSSRQGVYYGYTF. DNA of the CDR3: TGTGCCAGCAGCTCCAGACAGGGGGTCTACTATGGCTACACCTTC.

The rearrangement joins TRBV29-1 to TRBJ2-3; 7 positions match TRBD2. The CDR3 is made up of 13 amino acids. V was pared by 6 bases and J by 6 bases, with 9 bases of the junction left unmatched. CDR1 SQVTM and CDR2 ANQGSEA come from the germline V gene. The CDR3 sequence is CSVELTAGDTQYF. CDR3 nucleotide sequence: TGCAGCGTGGAACTCACAGCGGGGGATACGCAGTATTTT.

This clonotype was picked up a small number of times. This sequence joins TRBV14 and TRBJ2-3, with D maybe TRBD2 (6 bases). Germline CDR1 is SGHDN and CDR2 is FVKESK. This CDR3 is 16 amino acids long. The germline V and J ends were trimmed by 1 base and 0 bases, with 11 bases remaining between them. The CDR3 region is CASSQVGGTSTDTQYF. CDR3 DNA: TGTGCCAGCAGCCAAGTCGGCGGGACTAGCACAGATACGCAGTATTTT. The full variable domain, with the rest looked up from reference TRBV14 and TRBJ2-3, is EAGVTQFPSHSVIEKGQTVTLRCDPISGHDNLYWYRRVMGKEIKFLLHFVKESKQDESGMPNNRFLAERTGGTYSTLKVQPAELEDSGVYFCASSQVGGTSTDTQYFGPGTRLTVL.

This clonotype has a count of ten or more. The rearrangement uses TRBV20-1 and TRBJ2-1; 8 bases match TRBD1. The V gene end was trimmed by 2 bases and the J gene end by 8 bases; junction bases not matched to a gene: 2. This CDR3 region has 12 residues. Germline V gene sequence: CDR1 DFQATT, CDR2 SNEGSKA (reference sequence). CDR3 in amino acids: CSARQGADEQFF. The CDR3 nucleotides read TGCAGTGCTAGACAGGGGGCCGATGAGCAGTTCTTC.

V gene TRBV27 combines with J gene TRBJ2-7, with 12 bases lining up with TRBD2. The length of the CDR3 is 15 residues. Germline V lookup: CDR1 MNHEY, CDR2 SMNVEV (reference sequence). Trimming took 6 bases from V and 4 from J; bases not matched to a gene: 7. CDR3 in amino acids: CASRPTGTSGYEQYF. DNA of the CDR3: TGTGCCAGCAGACCCACCGGGACTAGCGGGTACGAGCAGTACTTC.

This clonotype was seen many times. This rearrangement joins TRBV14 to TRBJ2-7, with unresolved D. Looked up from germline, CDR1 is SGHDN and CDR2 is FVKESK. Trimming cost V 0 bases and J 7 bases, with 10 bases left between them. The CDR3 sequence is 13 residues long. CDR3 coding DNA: TGTGCCAGCAGCCAAGATTTAAAAGGGGAGCAGTACTTC. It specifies CASSQDLKGEQYF.

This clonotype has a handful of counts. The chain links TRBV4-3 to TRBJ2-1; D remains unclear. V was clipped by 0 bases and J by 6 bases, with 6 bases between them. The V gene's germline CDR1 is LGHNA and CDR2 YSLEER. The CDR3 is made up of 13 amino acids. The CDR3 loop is CASSQDNGNEQFF. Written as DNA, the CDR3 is TGCGCCAGCAGCCAAGATAATGGCAATGAGCAGTTCTTC.

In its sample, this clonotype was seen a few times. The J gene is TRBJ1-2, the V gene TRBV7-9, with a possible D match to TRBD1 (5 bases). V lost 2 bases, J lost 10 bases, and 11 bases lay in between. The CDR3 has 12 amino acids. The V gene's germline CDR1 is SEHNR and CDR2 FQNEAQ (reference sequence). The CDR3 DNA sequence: TGTGCCAGCAGCTTACGCCAGGGCGACTACACCTTC. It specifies CASSLRQGDYTF. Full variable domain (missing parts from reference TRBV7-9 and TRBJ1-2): DTGVSQNPRHKITKRGQNVTFRCDPISEHNRLYWYRQTLGQGPEFLTYFQNEAQLEKSRLLSDRFSAERPKGSFSTLEIQRTEQGDSAMYLCASSLRQGDYTFGSGTRLTVV.

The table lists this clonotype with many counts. CDR3 sequence: CASSQEAGGANEQFF. DNA for the CDR3: TGTGCCAGCAGCCAAGAGGCGGGGGGAGCCAATGAGCAGTTCTTC. V and J are TRBV3-1 and TRBJ2-1, with TRBD2 matching over 8 bases. After removal of 0 bases from V and 6 bases from J, the junction contained 4 bases not matched to a gene. Per germline, CDR1 LGHDT and CDR2 YNNKEL (reference sequence). The CDR3 extends over 15 amino acids.

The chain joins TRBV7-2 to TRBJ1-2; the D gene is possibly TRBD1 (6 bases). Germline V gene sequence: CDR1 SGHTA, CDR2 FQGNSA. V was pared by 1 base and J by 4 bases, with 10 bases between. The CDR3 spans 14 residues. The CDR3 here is CASSLGTVLYGYTF. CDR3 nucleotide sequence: TGTGCCAGCAGCTTAGGGACAGTCCTCTATGGCTACACCTTC.

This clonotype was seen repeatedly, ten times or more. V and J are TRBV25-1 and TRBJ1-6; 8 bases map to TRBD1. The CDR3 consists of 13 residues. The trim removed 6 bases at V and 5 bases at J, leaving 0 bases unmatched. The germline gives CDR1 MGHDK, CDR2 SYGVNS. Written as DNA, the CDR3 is TGTGCCAGCAGGGACAGGGATAATTCACCCCTCCACTTT. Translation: CASRDRDNSPLHF.